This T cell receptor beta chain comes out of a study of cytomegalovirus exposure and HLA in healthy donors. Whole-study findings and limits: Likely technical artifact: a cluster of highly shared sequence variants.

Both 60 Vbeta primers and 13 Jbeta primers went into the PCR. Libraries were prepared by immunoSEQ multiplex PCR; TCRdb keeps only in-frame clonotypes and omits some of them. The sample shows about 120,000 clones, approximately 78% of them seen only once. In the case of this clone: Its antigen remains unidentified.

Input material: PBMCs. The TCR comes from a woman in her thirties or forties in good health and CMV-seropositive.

CDR3 protein: CASSQDFRVDNVLTF. The CDR3 DNA sequence: TGCGCCAGCAGCCAAGATTTCAGGGTGGACAACGTCCTGACTTTC. The rearrangement joins TRBV4-3 to TRBJ2-6; maybe TRBD1 (5 bases). V shed 0 bases and J shed 9 bases, with 12 bases lying between them. The CDR3 extends over 15 amino acids. CDR1 and CDR2 from the germline V gene are LGHNA and YSLEER.